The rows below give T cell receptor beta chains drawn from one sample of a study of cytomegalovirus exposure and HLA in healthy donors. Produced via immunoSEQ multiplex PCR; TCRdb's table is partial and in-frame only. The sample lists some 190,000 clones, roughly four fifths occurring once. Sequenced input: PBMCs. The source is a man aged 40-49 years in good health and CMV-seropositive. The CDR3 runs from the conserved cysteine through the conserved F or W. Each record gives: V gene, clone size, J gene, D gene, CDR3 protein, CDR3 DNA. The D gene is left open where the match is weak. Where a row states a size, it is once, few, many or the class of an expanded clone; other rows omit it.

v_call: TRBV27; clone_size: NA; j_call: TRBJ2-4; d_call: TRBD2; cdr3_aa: CASSFGGSKNIQYF; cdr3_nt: TGTGCCAGCAGTTTCGGGGGGTCCAAAAACATTCAGTACTTC
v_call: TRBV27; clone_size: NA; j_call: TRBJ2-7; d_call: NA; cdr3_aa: CASSQGSPSGEQYF; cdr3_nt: TGTGCCAGCAGTCAGGGATCCCCCAGTGGCGAGCAGTACTTC
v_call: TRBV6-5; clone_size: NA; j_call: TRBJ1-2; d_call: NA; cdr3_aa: CASSYGENYGYTF; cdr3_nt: TGTGCCAGCAGTTATGGGGAGAACTATGGCTACACCTTC
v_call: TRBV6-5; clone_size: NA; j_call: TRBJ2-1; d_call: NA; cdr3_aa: CASSRQERSQEFF; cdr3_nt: TGTGCCAGCAGTCGCCAGGAGCGGTCGCAAGAGTTCTTC
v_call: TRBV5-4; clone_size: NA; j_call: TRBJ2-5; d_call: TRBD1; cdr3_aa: CASSFGSGTAETQYF; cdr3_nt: TGCGCCAGCAGCTTTGGGTCAGGGACAGCGGAGACCCAGTACTTC
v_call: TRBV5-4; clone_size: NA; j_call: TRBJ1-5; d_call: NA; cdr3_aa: CASSRDSYEPQHF; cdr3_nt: TGTGCCAGCAGCCGAGACAGTTACGAGCCCCAGCATTTT
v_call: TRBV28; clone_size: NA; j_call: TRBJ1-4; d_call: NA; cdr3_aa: CASSAGELLFF; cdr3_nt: TGTGCCAGCAGTGCAGGGGAGCTACTGTTTTTT
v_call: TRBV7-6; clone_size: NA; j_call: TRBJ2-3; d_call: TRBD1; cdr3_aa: CASSQRQGLGTDTQYF; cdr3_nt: TGTGCCAGCAGCCAACGACAGGGTTTGGGCACAGATACGCAGTATTTT
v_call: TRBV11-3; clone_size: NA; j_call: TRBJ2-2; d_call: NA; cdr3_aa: CASSPSRTGELFF; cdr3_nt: TGTGCCAGCAGCCCTTCACGGACCGGGGAGCTGTTTTTT
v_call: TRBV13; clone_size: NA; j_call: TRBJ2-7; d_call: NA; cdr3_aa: CASSPWGRPSYEQYF; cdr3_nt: TGTGCCAGCAGCCCGTGGGGGCGCCCCTCCTACGAGCAGTACTTC
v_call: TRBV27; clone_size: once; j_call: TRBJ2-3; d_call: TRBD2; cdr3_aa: CASSRLAGGPDTQYF; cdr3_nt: TGTGCCAGTTCCCGACTAGCGGGAGGACCAGATACGCAGTATTTT
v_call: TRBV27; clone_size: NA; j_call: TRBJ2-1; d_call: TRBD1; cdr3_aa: CASSRTGGGYEQFF; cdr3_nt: TGTGCCAGCAGTCGGACAGGGGGCGGATATGAGCAGTTCTTC
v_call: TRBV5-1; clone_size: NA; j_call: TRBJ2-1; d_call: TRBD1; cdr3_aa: CASSSKPGQGYNEQFF; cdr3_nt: TGCGCCAGCAGCTCAAAACCGGGACAGGGATACAATGAGCAGTTCTTC
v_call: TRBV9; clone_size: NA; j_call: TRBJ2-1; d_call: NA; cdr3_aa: CASSVDGAHFRDEQFF; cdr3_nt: TGTGCCAGCAGCGTCGATGGGGCCCACTTCAGGGATGAGCAGTTCTTC
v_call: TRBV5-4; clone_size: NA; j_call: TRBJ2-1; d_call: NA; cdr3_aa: CASSLASGSSYNEQFF; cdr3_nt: TGTGCCAGCAGCTTGGCCAGCGGTAGCTCCTACAATGAGCAGTTCTTC
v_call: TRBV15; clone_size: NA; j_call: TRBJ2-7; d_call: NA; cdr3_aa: CATSRDMADYEQYF; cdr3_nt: TGTGCCACCAGCAGAGATATGGCTGACTACGAGCAGTACTTC
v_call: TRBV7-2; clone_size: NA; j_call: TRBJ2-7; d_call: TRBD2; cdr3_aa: CASSLGGLAGLNRYF; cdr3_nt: TGTGCCAGCAGCTTAGGTGGACTAGCGGGACTGAATCGGTACTTC
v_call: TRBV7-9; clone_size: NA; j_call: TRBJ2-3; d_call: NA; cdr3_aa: CASSLTAEYTDTQYF; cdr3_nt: TGTGCCAGCAGCCTAACAGCCGAATACACAGATACGCAGTATTTT
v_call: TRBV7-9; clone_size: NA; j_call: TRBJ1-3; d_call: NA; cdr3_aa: CASSLEGGNTIYF; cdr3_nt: TGTGCCAGCAGCCTGGAGGGAGGAAACACCATATATTTT
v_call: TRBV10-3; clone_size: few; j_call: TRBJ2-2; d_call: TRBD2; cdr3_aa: CAISERGGTTGELFF; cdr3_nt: TGTGCCATCAGTGAGCGCGGGGGAACGACCGGGGAGCTGTTTTTT